This T cell receptor beta chain was recorded in a study of blood T cells in healthy people across ages. Findings and caveats of the study: Across samples, TCR beta diversity tracked strongly with naive T cell percentage. Considered underestimates were the diversity estimates obtained from one million T cells. A conclusive naive versus antigen-experienced comparison was prevented by the unsorted PBMCs.

CDR3 size: 14 residues. Germline values: CDR1 MGHRA, CDR2 YSYEKL. Trimming cost V 3 bases and J 1 base, with 9 bases left between them. A sample-barcoded 5' primer and a J-beta primer mix were used in a second PCR of roughly 6 to 11 cycles. Each of the cDNA molecules was tagged by a template-switch adaptor with 12 random nucleotides. TCRdb itself ran the 5' RACE reads through MiXCR, one entry per CDR3 protein. The data show more than 800,000 distinct CDR3 sequences, under 30% seen once. This clonotype was counted a single time. Its target is not known. The rearrangement links TRBV4-1 to TRBJ1-2; D is ambiguous. The sequenced sample consisted of blood. The origin of this receptor is a woman older than 75 in good health. The CDR3 DNA reads TGCGCCAGCAGCCAGGCAGGTATTAACTATGGCTACACCTTC. Protein sequence: CASSQAGINYGYTF.